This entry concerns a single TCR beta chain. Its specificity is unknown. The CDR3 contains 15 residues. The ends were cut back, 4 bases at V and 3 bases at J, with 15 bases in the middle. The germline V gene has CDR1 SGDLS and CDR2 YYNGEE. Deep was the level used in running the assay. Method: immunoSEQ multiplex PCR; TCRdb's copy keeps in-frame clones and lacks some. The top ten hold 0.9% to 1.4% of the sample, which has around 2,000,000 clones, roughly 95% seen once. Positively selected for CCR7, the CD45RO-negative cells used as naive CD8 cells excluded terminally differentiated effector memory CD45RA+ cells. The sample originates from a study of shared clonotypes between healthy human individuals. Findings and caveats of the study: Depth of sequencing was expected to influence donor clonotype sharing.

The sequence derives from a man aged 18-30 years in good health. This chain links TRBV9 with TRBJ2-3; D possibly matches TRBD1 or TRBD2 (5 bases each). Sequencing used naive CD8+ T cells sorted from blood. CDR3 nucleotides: TGTGCCAGCAGCCTGGGACCCCCCGGGACAGATACGCAGTATTTT. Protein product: CASSLGPPGTDTQYF.